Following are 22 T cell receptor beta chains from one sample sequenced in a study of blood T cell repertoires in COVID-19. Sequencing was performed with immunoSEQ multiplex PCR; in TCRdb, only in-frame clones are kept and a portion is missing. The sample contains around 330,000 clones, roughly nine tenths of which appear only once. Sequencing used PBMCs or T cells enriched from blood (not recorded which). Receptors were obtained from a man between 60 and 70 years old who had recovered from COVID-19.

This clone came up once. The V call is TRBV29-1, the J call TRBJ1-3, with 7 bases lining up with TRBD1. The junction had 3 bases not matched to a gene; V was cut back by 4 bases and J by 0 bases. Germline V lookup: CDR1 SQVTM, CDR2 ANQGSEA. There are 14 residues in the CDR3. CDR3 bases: TGCAGCGTTGCGGGACAGAGCTCTGGAAACACCATATATTTT. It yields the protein CSVAGQSSGNTIYF.

CDR3 sequence reads: CASSQTRNRVVPGQPQHF. The CDR3 coding sequence is TGTGCCAGCAGCCAAACACGCAACAGGGTTGTCCCCGGGCAGCCCCAGCATTTT. The gene calls are TRBV14 and TRBJ1-5; D is possibly TRBD1 (6 bases). V was clipped by 2 bases and J by 7 bases, with 24 bases between them. Germline assignment: CDR1 SGHDN and CDR2 FVKESK. The CDR3 covers 18 residues. Supplemented by reference TRBV14 and TRBJ1-5, the full variable domain reads EAGVTQFPSHSVIEKGQTVTLRCDPISGHDNLYWYRRVMGKEIKFLLHFVKESKQDESGMPNNRFLAERTGGTYSTLKVQPAELEDSGVYFCASSQTRNRVVPGQPQHFGDGTRLSIL.

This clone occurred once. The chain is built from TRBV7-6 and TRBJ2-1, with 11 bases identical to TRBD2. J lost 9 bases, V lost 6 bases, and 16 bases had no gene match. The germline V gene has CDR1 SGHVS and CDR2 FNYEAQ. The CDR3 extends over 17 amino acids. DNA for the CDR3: TGTGCCAGCAGTCCCTCGGTCGGCCTAGCGGGGGGTAGTGAGCAGTTCTTC. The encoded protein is CASSPSVGLAGGSEQFF.

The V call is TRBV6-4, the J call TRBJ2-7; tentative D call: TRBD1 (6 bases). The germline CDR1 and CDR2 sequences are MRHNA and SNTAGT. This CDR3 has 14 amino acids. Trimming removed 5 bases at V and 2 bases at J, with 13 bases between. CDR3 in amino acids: CASSPETGPYEQYF. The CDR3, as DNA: TGTGCCAGCAGTCCGGAGACAGGACCCTACGAGCAGTACTTC.

The CDR3 nucleotides read TGTGCCAGCAGTAAACGACAGGGAAATTCACCCCTCCACTTT. Translation gives CASSKRQGNSPLHF. The V gene is TRBV7-8, the J gene TRBJ1-6; 7 nucleotides agree with TRBD1. Germline CDR1 reads SGHVS; CDR2 reads FQNEAQ. V was pared by 6 bases and J by 7 bases, with 6 bases of the junction left unmatched. This CDR3 comprises 14 residues.

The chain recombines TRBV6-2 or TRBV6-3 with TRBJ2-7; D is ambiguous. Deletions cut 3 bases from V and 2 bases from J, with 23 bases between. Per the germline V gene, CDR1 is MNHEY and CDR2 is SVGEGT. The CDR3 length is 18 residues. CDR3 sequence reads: CASSYNPLTPTVTYEQYF. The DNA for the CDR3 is TGTGCCAGCAGTTATAATCCCCTGACCCCGACTGTTACCTACGAGCAGTACTTC.

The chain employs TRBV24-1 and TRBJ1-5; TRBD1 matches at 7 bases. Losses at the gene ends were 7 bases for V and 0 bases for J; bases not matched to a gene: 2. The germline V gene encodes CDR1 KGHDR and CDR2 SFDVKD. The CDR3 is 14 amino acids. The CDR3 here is CATSGTDSNQPQHF. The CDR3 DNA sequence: TGTGCCACCAGCGGGACAGATAGCAATCAGCCCCAGCATTTT.

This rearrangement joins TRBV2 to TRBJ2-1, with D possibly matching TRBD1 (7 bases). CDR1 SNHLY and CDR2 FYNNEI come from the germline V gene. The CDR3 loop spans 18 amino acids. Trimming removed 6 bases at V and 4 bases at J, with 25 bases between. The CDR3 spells CASRTQQGRRPVYNEQFF. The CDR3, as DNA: TGTGCCAGCAGGACACAACAGGGGAGGCGTCCGGTATACAATGAGCAGTTCTTC.

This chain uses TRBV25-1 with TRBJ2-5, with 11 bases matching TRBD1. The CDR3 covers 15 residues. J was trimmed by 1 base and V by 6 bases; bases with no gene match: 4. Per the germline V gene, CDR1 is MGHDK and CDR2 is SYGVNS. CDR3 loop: CASRRTGGFQETQYF. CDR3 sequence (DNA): TGTGCCAGCAGGAGGACAGGGGGCTTCCAAGAGACCCAGTACTTC.

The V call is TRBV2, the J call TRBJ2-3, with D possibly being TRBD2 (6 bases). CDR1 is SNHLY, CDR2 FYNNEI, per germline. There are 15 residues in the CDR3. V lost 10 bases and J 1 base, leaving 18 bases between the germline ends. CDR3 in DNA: TGTGCCATACAACAGTGGAGGGGCCGCACAGATACGCAGTATTTT. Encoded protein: CAIQQWRGRTDTQYF.

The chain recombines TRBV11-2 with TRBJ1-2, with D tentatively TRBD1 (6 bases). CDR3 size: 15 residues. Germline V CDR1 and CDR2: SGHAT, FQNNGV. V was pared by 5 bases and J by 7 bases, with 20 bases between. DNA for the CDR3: TGTGCCAGCAGCATCACCACAGGTCAACAGGGTGGCTACACCTTC. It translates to CASSITTGQQGGYTF.

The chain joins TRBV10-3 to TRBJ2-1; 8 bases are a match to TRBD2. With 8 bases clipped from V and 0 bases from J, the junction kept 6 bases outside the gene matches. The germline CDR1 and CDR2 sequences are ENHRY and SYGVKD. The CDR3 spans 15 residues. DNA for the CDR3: TGTGCCATCGCGCCGAGCGGGGGCTCCTACAATGAGCAGTTCTTC. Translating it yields CAIAPSGGSYNEQFF.

CDR3: CASSFVAGTRTDTQYF. In nucleotides, the CDR3 is TGTGCCAGCAGCTTCGTAGCGGGAACTCGCACAGATACGCAGTATTTT. The chain joins TRBV11-1 to TRBJ2-3, with 8 bases identical to TRBD2. The CDR3 length is 16 residues. After removal of 3 bases from V and 1 base from J, the junction contained 6 bases not matched to a gene. Germline CDR1 and CDR2: SGHAT and FQDESV (reference sequence).

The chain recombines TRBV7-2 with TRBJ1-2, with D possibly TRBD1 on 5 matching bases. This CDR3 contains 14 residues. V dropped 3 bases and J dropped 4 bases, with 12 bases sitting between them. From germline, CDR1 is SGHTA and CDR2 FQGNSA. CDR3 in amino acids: CASSFRERGYGYTF. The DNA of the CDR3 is TGTGCCAGCAGCTTCCGGGAGAGGGGCTATGGCTACACCTTC.

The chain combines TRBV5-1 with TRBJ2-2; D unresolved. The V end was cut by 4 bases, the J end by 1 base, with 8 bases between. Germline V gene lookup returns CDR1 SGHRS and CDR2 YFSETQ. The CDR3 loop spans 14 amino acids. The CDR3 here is CASSPPRNTGELFF. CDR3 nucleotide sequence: TGCGCCAGCAGCCCCCCCAGGAACACCGGGGAGCTGTTTTTT.

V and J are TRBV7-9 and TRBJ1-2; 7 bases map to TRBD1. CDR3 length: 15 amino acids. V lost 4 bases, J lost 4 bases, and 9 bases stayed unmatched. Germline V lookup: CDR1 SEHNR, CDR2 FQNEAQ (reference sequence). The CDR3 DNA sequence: TGTGCCAGCAGCTCCGACAGGGTAAGCCTCTATGGCTACACCTTC. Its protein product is CASSSDRVSLYGYTF.

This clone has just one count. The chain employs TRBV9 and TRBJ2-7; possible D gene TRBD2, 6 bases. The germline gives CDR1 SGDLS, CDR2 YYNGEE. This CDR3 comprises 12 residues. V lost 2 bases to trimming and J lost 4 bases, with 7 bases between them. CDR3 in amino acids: CASSVSGYEQYF. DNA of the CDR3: TGTGCCAGCAGCGTTAGCGGTTACGAGCAGTACTTC.

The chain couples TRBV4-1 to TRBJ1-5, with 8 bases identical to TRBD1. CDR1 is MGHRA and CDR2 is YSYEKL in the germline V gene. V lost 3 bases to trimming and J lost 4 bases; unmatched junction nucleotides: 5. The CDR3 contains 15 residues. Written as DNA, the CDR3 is TGCGCCAGCAGCCACCGGCAGGGGGCGAATCAGCCCCAGCATTTT. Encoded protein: CASSHRQGANQPQHF.

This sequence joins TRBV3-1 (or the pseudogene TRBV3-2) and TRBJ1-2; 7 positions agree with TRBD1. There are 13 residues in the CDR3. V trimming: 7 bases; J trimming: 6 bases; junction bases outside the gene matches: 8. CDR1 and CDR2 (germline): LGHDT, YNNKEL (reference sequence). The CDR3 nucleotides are TGTGCCAGCACTCCGAGGGGGCTGGATGGCTACACCTTC. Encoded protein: CASTPRGLDGYTF.

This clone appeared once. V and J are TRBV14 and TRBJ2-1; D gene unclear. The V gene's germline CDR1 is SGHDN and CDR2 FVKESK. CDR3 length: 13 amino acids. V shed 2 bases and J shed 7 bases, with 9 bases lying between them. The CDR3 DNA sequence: TGTGCCAGCAGCCAACCAGGCGAAAATGAGCAGTTCTTC. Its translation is CASSQPGENEQFF. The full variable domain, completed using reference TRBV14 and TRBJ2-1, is EAGVTQFPSHSVIEKGQTVTLRCDPISGHDNLYWYRRVMGKEIKFLLHFVKESKQDESGMPNNRFLAERTGGTYSTLKVQPAELEDSGVYFCASSQPGENEQFFGPGTRLTVL.

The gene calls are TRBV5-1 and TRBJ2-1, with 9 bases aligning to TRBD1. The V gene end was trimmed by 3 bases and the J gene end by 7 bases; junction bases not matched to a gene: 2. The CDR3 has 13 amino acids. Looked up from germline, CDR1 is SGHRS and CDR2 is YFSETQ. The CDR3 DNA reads TGCGCCAGCAGCTCGACAGGGGGGAATGAGCAGTTCTTC. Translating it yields CASSSTGGNEQFF.

The CDR3 reads CASSQVALAGFSYNEQFF. In DNA form, the CDR3 reads TGCGCCAGCAGCCAAGTCGCGCTAGCGGGATTCTCCTACAATGAGCAGTTCTTC. The J gene is TRBJ2-1, the V gene TRBV4-1; 9 bases fit TRBD2. This CDR3 contains 18 residues. V dropped 1 base and J dropped 0; count of bases not matched to a gene: 7. CDR1 and CDR2 (germline): MGHRA, YSYEKL.